The rows below give T cell receptor beta chains drawn from one sample of a study of sequential checkpoint blockade in melanoma. Using immunoSEQ multiplex PCR, the repertoire was profiled, and TCRdb retains in-frame clones only, with some absent. Among approximately 940 clones listed, under 25% were seen once. The source was tumor tissue (inferred from file names), collected from a patient given nivolumab and ipilimumab in sequence. The receptor source for this set is a human donor with melanoma. Each CDR3 is given with its conserved first and last residue. D genes are given only for firm matches. Part of the rows lack a size; the others show once, few, many or a class for expanded clones.

CDR3nt | CDR3aa | abundance | j_gene | v_gene | d_gene
TGTGCCAGCAGTGAGCCAGCTACCGGGGAGCTGTTTTTT | CASSEPATGELFF | medium-sized | TRBJ2-2 | TRBV6-8 | -
TGTGCCAGCAGTTACTCGTGGGACACGCCATCGGAGACTAATGAAAAACTGTTTTTT | CASSYSWDTPSETNEKLFF | few | TRBJ1-4 | TRBV6-8 | -
TGTGCCTGGAGTAAGGGAAACAGGGCGGACCAGCCCCAGCATTTT | CAWSKGNRADQPQHF | few | TRBJ1-5 | TRBV30 | -
TGTGCCAGCAGTTTGCCTCTAGGTATGGGAGAGACCCAGTACTTC | CASSLPLGMGETQYF | - | TRBJ2-5 | TRBV28 | -
TGCAGCGTTGAAGGGGGGACGTCCGCTAACTATGGCTACACCTTC | CSVEGGTSANYGYTF | once | TRBJ1-2 | TRBV29-1 | -
TGCAGTGGAACAGGGGGAAACTATGGCTACACCTTC | CSGTGGNYGYTF | - | TRBJ1-2 | TRBV29-1 | TRBD1
TGCGCCAGCAGCGTGTCCGTCACTAATGAAAAACTGTTTTTT | CASSVSVTNEKLFF | - | TRBJ1-4 | TRBV5-1 | -
TGTGCCAGCAGTTTTGTTGTCGGGGGCTACACCTTC | CASSFVVGGYTF | few | TRBJ1-2 | TRBV28 | -
TGTGCCACCACGGGACCGTGCCAAGAGACCCAGTACTTC | CATTGPCQETQYF | - | TRBJ2-5 | TRBV6-8 | -
TGTGCCAGCAGCATACAGCCCCTGGCTACTGAAGCTTTCTTT | CASSIQPLATEAFF | large | TRBJ1-1 | TRBV11-3 | -
TGTGCCAGCAGTTTTAAGGGAACGGCTGAAGCTTTCTTT | CASSFKGTAEAFF | few | TRBJ1-1 | TRBV28 | -
TGTGCCAGCAGTCGGACGGGGCTCTCCTACGAGCAGTACTTC | CASSRTGLSYEQYF | - | TRBJ2-7 | TRBV6-8 | -
TGTGCCAGCAGCGGCGCCGGGACTATGGTGGAGACCCAGTACTTC | CASSGAGTMVETQYF | - | TRBJ2-5 | TRBV11-3 | TRBD2
TGTGCCACCAGCAACGGGTTTATGGGGAACAATGAGCAGTTCTTC | CATSNGFMGNNEQFF | - | TRBJ2-1 | TRBV15 | -
TGTGCCAGCAGCCCCAGGGGGCGATACGAGCAGTACTTC | CASSPRGRYEQYF | - | TRBJ2-7 | TRBV14 | TRBD1
TGTGCCAGCACCCCCAGTTGGCTGTACGAGCAGTACTTC | CASTPSWLYEQYF | few | TRBJ2-7 | TRBV6-8 | -
TGTGCCAGCAGCTTACCTCTAATCGACACAGATACGCAGTATTTT | CASSLPLIDTDTQYF | few | TRBJ2-3 | TRBV11-3 | -
TGTGCCAGCAGCTCAAACGGACAGGGGGGCGGCTACACCTTC | CASSSNGQGGGYTF | few | TRBJ1-2 | TRBV11-3 | TRBD1
TGTGCCAGCAGTGCCCGACAGGGCTATGGCTACACCTTC | CASSARQGYGYTF | medium-sized | TRBJ1-2 | TRBV6-8 | TRBD1
TGTGCCAGCCGGGCCACAGTTACGACCCTCCAAGGGGACTTC | CASRATVTTLQGDF | - | TRBJ2-7 | TRBV28 | -
TGTGCCAGCAGTTACCTCGGGTGGCGGGAAGCTTTCTTT | CASSYLGWREAFF | - | TRBJ1-1 | TRBV6-8 | -
TGCGCCAGGGGGCAGGGCAGTGCCGGGGAGCTGTTTTTT | CARGQGSAGELFF | medium-sized | TRBJ2-2 | TRBV23-1 | -
TGTGCCAGCTCACCGACGGCCATGGGTGACACTGAAGCTTTCTTT | CASSPTAMGDTEAFF | few | TRBJ1-1 | TRBV18 | -
TGTGCCAGTAGTGTTCGGACAGGCCCGGGGGGCTACACCTTC | CASSVRTGPGGYTF | - | TRBJ1-2 | TRBV19 | TRBD1
TGTGCCAGCAGTTCCGACTTAACAGGGGGCGGCATTCAGTACTTC | CASSSDLTGGGIQYF | - | TRBJ2-4 | TRBV6-8 | TRBD1
TGTGCAAGTCGCTTAGCCAGTTTCGGGGGGCGCGACCCCTCCTACGAGCAGTACTTC | CASRLASFGGRDPSYEQYF | few | TRBJ2-7 | TRBV12-2 | -
TGTGCCAGCAGTTACTCCCATGGGGCGACTCACACTGAAGCTTTCTTT | CASSYSHGATHTEAFF | few | TRBJ1-1 | TRBV6-8 | -
TGCGCCAGCAGCCTCACCAAGGGCAGGGGGCTTGAAGCTTTCTTT | CASSLTKGRGLEAFF | - | TRBJ1-1 | TRBV1 | -